This passage covers 4 T cell receptor beta chains from one sample sequenced in a study of T cells after yellow fever vaccination. TCRdb re-called the 5' RACE reads through MiXCR, storing one row per CDR3 protein. The table shows approximately 330,000 distinct CDR3 sequences, with 9.5% to 15% occurring only once. This specimen consisted of CD4+ T cells sorted from PBMCs, obtained 15 days after the yellow fever booster vaccination. Receptors were obtained from a young man who received the YFV17D yellow fever vaccine.

The chain is built from TRBV6-4 and TRBJ2-3; 12 bases match TRBD2. Germline CDR1 and CDR2: MRHNA and SNTAGT. The CDR3 spans 14 residues. The junction had 0 bases not matched to a gene; V was cut back by 4 bases and J by 4 bases. The CDR3 DNA reads as TGTGCCAGCAGTGGACTAGCGGGGGCAGATACGCAGTATTTT. Its protein product is CASSGLAGADTQYF.

This clonotype was seen only a few times. The J gene is TRBJ1-4, the V gene TRBV6-5, with D uncertain. Trimming took off 5 bases at V and 2 bases at J, with 12 bases between the two ends. CDR3 length: 15 amino acids. Germline CDR1 MNHEY, CDR2 SVGAGI. This CDR3 reads CASSLSHGTNEKLFF. The DNA for the CDR3 is TGTGCCAGCAGTCTAAGTCATGGGACTAATGAAAAACTGTTTTTT.

This clonotype was recorded a few times. The CDR3 loop is CASSMPGTAANEKLFF. CDR3 bases: TGTGCCAGCAGCATGCCAGGGACCGCGGCTAATGAAAAACTGTTTTTT. The V and J genes are TRBV6-5 and TRBJ1-4, with D possibly matching TRBD1 (5 bases). CDR1 and CDR2 from the germline V gene are MNHEY and SVGAGI. This CDR3 is built from 16 residues. V lost 6 bases, J lost 3 bases, and 17 bases lay in between.

This sequence joins TRBV24-1 and TRBJ1-6, with D unclear. Between the trimmed V and J ends, which lost 5 bases and 7 bases, there was a span of 8 bases. CDR3 length: 13 amino acids. In germline, CDR1 is KGHDR, CDR2 SFDVKD. The CDR3 loop is CATSAPRNSPLHF. CDR3 DNA sequence: TGTGCCACCAGTGCCCCCCGGAATTCACCCCTCCACTTT.